These T cell receptor beta chains were read from a single sample in a study of cytotoxic CD8 clonotypes in ibrutinib-treated CLL. Profiled with immunoSEQ multiplex PCR; TCRdb holds only in-frame clones, not every one. The sample gives fewer than 7,000 clones, approximately 71% of which show up once; 35% to 50% is in the top ten. The sample consisted of PBMCs, taken before ibrutinib treatment. These receptor sequences come from a human donor with chronic lymphocytic leukemia. Both conserved end residues are part of each CDR3. D genes are given only for firm matches. Clone sizes are given selectively: once, few, many, or a class where the clone is expanded.

TRBJ1-1 | TRBV18 | - | large | TGTGCCAGCTCCGCGAGCCCGGGCTCTGAAGCTTTCTTT | CASSASPGSEAFF
TRBJ2-7 | TRBV9 | - | - | TGTGCCAGCAGCGTAGGCCCCGAAGGGGACGAGCAGTACTTC | CASSVGPEGDEQYF
TRBJ2-5 | TRBV11-2 | - | once | TGTGCCAGCAGCCCCCCCATCCAAGAGACCCAGTACTTC | CASSPPIQETQYF
TRBJ2-7 | TRBV5-1 | TRBD1 | - | TGCGCCAGCAGCCCGGGACAGGCCCACTCCTACGAGCAGTACTTC | CASSPGQAHSYEQYF
TRBJ2-7 | TRBV6-6 | TRBD1 | once | TGTGCCAGCAGTAACCCGGGACAGGGGGAAGACGAGCAGTACTTC | CASSNPGQGEDEQYF
TRBJ2-7 | TRBV5-5 | TRBD1 | - | TGTGCCAGCAGTCCGCCGGGACAGGGGGTCTACGAGCAGTACTTC | CASSPPGQGVYEQYF
TRBJ2-3 | TRBV7-3 | - | few | TGTGCCAGCAGCTTAGGACTGCCGGGAAGCACAGATACGCAGTATTTT | CASSLGLPGSTDTQYF
TRBJ1-2 | TRBV29-1 | TRBD1 | once | TGCAGCGCTCGGGACAGTTCTAACTATGGCTACACCTTC | CSARDSSNYGYTF
TRBJ1-6 | TRBV12-2 | - | - | TGTGCAAGTCGCTTAGCGGAAACCGGAGGACAGGCTGAAAATTCACCCCTCCACTTT | CASRLAETGGQAENSPLHF
TRBJ1-3 | TRBV19 | - | few | TGTGCCAGTAGTGTCGGGACACGGCACTCTGGAAACACCATATATTTT | CASSVGTRHSGNTIYF
TRBJ2-7 | TRBV19 | TRBD1 | - | TGTGCCAGTAGTATTGCGGGGACAGGGGTGGACGAGCAGTACTTC | CASSIAGTGVDEQYF
TRBJ1-5 | TRBV4-1 | TRBD1 | - | TGCGCCAGCAGCCTAATCCAGGGGGCTCAGCCCCAGCATTTT | CASSLIQGAQPQHF
TRBJ2-3 | TRBV7-3 | - | once | TGTGCCAGCAGCGTAGCGGCTCAACCGCGAGATACGCAGTATTTT | CASSVAAQPRDTQYF
TRBJ2-7 | TRBV4-3 | - | - | TGCGCCAGCAGCCAAGATCCCGGACTCGTGGCCGAGCAGTACTTC | CASSQDPGLVAEQYF
TRBJ1-5 | TRBV7-9 | - | few | TGTGCCAGCAGCCCAGGCTCTTACGGGGATCAGCCCCAGCATTTT | CASSPGSYGDQPQHF
TRBJ1-3 | TRBV7-9 | - | few | TGTGCCAGCAGCTCCACAGGGCGTGAGAGAAACACCATATATTTT | CASSSTGRERNTIYF
TRBJ2-3 | TRBV15 | - | - | TGTGCCACCAGCAGAGTGGGGGGAGTGCGCAGCACAGATACGCAGTATTTT | CATSRVGGVRSTDTQYF
TRBJ2-7 | TRBV6-6 | - | - | TGTGCCAGCAGTACCGCGAGAGGCTCCTACGAGCAGTACTTC | CASSTARGSYEQYF
TRBJ2-1 | TRBV19 | - | hyperexpanded | TGTGCCAGTAGTTTCGGGTACAATGAGCAGTTCTTC | CASSFGYNEQFF